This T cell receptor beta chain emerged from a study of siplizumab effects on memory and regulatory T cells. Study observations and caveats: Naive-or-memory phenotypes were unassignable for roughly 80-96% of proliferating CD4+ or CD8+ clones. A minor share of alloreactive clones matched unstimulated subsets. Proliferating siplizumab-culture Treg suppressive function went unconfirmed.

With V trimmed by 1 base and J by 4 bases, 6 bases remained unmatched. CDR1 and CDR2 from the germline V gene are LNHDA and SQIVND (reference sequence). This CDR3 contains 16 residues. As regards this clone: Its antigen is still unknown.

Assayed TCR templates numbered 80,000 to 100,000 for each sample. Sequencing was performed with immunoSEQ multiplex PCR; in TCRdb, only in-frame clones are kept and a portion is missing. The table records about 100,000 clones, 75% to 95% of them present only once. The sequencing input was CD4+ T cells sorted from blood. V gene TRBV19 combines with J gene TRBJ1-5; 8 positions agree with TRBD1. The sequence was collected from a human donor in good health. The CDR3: CASSIGDRGSNQPQHF. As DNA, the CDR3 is TGTGCCAGTAGTATAGGAGACAGGGGTTCAAATCAGCCCCAGCATTTT.